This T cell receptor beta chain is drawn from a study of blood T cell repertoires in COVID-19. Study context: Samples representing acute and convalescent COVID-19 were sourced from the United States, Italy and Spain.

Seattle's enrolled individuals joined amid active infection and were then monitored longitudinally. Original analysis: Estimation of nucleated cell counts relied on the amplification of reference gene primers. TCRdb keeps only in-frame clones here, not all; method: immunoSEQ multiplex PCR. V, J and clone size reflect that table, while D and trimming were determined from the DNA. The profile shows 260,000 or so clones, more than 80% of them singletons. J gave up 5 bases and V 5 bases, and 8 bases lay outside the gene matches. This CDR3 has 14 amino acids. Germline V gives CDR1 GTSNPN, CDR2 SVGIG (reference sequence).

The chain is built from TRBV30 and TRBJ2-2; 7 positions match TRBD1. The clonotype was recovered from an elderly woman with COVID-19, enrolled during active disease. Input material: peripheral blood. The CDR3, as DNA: TGTGCCTGGTGGGTGGGACAGCTTACCGGGGAGCTGTTTTTT. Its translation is CAWWVGQLTGELFF.